The following is a TCR beta chain sequence with its context. Its antigen is currently unknown. Other DNA sequences in the sample encode the same CDR3. This entry is derived from a study of shared clonotypes between healthy human individuals. As for the study in general: The composition of the donors was two women and a few men aged 18 to 49. Study results and limitations: When naive CD4 clonotypes were compared across a few donors, 4% to 6.5% were shared. Non-shared clonotypes displayed generation probabilities falling below those of clonotypes present in all four donors.

The CDR3 runs to 15 residues. The germline V and J ends were trimmed by 2 bases and 2 bases, with 10 bases remaining between them. Germline loops: CDR1 MNHEY, CDR2 SVGAGI. Replicate PCRs run on sorted subsets employed approximately 180 ng DNA, about 27,000 T cell genomes. The method was immunoSEQ multiplex PCR; TCRdb's version includes in-frame clones alone and lacks a portion of them. The table lists over a million clones, around 82% of them singletons, with 0.5% to 0.6% in the top ten. The origin of this receptor is a young man in good health. Some clones in this sample may be carry-over from other donors' samples. The chain employs TRBV6-5 and TRBJ1-5; TRBD1 might be the D (5 bases). The sequencing input was memory CD4+ T cells from PBMCs. Sample subset: CD45RA-negative fraction. The CDR3 is CASSYGGGGNQPQHF. The CDR3 bases are TGTGCCAGCAGTTACGGGGGGGGTGGCAATCAGCCCCAGCATTTT.